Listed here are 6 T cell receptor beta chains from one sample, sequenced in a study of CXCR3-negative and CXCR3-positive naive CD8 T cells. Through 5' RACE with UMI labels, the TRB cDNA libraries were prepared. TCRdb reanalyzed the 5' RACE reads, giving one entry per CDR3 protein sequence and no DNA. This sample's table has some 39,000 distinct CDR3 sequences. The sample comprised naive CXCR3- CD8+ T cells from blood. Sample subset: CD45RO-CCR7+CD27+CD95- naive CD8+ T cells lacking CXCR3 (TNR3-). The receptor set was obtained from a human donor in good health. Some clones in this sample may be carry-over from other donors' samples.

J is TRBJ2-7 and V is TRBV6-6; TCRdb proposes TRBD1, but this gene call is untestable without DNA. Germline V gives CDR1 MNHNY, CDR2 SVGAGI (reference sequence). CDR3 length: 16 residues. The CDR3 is CASSYVVGQPAYEQYF.

CDR3 sequence reads: CASSFSGKGNEQFF. The V call is TRBV5-1, the J call TRBJ2-1; TCRdb names TRBD1, which stays unverified in the absence of DNA. Germline values: CDR1 SGHRS, CDR2 YFSETQ. The CDR3 is 14 amino acids.

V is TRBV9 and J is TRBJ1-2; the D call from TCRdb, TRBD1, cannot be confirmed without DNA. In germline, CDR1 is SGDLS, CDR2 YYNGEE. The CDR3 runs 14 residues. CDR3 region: CASSGRQGGGGYTF.

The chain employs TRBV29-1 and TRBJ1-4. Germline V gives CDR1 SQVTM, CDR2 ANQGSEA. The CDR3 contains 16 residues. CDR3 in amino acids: CSVADPTTATNEKLFF.

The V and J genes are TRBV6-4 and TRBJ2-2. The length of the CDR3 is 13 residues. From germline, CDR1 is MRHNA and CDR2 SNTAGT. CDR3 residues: CASSDRDTGELFF.

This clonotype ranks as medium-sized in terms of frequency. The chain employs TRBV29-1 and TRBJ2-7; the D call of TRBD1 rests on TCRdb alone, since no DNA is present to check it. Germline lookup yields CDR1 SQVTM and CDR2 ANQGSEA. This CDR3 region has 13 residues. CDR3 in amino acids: CSVDGGDFYEQYF.